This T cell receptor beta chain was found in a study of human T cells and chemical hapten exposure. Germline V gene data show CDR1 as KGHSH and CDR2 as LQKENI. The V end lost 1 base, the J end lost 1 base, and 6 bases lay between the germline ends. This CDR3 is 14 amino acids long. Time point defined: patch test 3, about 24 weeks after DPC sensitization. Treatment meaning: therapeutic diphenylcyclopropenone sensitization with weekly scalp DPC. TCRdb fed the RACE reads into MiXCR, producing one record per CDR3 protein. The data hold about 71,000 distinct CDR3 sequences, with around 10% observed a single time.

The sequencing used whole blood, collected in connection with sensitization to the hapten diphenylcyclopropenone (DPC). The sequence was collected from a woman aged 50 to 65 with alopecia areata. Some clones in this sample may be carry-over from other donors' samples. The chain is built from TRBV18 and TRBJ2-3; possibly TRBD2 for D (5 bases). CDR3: CASSPHGGTDTQYF. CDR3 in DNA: TGTGCCAGCTCACCACACGGGGGCACAGATACGCAGTATTTT.